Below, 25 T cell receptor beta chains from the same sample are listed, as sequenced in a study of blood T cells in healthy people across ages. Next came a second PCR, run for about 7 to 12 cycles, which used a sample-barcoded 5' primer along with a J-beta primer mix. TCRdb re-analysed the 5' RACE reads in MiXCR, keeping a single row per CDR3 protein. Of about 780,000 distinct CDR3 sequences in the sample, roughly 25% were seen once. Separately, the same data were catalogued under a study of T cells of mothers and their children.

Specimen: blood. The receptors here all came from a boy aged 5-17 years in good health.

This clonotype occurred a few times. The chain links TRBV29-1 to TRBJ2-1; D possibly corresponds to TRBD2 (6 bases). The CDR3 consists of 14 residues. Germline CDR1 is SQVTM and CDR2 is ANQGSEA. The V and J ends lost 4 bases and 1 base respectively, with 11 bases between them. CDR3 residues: CSVVLRGSYNEQFF. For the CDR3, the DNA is TGCAGCGTTGTCCTCCGGGGGTCCTACAATGAGCAGTTCTTC.

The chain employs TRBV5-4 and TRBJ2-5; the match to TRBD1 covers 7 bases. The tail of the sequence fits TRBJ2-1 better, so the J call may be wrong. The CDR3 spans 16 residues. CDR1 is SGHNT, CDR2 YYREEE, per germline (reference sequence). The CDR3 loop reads CASSINRGSLKNEQFF. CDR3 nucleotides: TGTGCCAGCAGCATCAACAGGGGTTCCCTTAAAAATGAGCAGTTCTTC.

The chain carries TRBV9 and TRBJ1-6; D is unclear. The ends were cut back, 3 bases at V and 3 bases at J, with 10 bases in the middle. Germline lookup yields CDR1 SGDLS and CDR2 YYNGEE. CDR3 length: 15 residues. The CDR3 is CASSGEQLYNSPLHF. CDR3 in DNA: TGTGCCAGCAGCGGGGAACAGCTCTATAATTCACCCCTCCACTTT.

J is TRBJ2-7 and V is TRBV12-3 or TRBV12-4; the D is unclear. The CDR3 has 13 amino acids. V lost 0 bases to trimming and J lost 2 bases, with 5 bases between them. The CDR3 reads CASSLATPYEQYF. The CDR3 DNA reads TGTGCCAGCAGTTTAGCAACCCCCTACGAGCAGTACTTC.

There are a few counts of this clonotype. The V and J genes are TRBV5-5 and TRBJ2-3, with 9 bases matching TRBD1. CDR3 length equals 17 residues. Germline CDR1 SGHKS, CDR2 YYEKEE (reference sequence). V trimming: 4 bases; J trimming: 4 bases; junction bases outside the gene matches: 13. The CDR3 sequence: CASSLLAGQGISDTQYF. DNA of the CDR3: TGTGCCAGCAGCCTCTTGGCCGGACAGGGGATATCAGATACGCAGTATTTT.

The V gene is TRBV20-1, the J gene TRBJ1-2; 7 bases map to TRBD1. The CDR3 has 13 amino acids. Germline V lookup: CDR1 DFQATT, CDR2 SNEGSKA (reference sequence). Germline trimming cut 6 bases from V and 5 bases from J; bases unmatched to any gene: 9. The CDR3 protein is CSAPRDSQYGYTF. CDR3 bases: TGCAGTGCGCCGCGGGACAGCCAATATGGCTACACCTTC.

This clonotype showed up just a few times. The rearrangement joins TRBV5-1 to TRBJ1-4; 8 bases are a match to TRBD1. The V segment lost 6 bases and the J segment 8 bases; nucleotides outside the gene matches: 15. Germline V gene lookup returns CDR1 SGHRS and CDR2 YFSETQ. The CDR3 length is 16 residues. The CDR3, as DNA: TGCGCCAGCACCATTAACCCGACAGGGGACAGGGAAAAACTGTTTTTT. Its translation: CASTINPTGDREKLFF.

CDR3 DNA: TGCGCCAGCAGTGACCTCGGGGGGGACCGAGAGACCCAGTACTTC. Its translation: CASSDLGGDRETQYF. The genes are TRBV10-1 and TRBJ2-5; TRBD2 matches 8 bases. The CDR3 is 15 residues long. The J segment lost 4 bases and the V segment lost 3 bases, leaving 7 bases of the junction unmatched. CDR1 WNHNN and CDR2 SYGVQD come from the germline V gene (reference sequence).

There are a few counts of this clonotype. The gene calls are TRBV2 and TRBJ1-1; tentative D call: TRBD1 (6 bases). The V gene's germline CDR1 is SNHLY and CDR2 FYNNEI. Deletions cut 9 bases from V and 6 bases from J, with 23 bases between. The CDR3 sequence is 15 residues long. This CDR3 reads CASRGTQYQDAEAFF. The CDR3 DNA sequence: TGTGCCAGTAGGGGGACACAGTACCAGGACGCTGAAGCTTTCTTT.

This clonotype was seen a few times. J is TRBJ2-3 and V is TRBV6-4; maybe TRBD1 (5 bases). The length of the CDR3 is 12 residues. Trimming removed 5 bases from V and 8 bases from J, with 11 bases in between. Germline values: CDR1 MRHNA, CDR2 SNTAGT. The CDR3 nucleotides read TGTGCCAGCAGTCCCAAAAGGGGTACGCAGTATTTT. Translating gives CASSPKRGTQYF.

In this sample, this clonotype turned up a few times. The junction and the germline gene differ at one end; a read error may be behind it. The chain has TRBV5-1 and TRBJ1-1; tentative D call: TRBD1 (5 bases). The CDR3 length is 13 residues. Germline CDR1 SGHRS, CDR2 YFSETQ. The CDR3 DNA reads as TGCGCCGGCAGTGTGAAGGGGTGGGGTGAAGCTTTCTTT. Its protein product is CAGSVKGWGEAFF.

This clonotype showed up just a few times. CDR3 in amino acids: CASTARGSNTGELFF. The CDR3 DNA is TGCGCCAGCACCGCCCGGGGAAGCAATACCGGGGAGCTGTTTTTT. The chain employs TRBV5-1 and TRBJ2-2, with D maybe TRBD2 (5 bases). The CDR3 runs to 15 residues. With 6 bases removed from V and 5 bases from J, the gap between germline ends came to 17 bases. Germline V lookup: CDR1 SGHRS, CDR2 YFSETQ.

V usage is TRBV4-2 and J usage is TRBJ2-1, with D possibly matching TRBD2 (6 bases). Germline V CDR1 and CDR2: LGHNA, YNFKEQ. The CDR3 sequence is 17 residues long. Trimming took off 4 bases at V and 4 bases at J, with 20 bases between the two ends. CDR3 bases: TGTGCCAGCAGCCTCCAAGTCGGGGGTGCCGATTACAATGAGCAGTTCTTC. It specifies CASSLQVGGADYNEQFF.

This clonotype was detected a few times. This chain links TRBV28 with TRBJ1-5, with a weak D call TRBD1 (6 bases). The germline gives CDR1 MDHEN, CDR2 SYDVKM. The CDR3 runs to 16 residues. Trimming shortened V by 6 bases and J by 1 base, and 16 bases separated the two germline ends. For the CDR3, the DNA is TGTGCCAGCAGCGGCGAGGGGGTTCGGAGCAATCAGCCCCAGCATTTT. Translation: CASSGEGVRSNQPQHF.

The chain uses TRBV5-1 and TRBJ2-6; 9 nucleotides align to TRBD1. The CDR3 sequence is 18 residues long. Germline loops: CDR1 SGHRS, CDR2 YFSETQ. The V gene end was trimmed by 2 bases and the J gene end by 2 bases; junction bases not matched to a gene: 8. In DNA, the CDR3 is TGCGCCAGCAGCTTTGGTCCCGGGACAGGGACTGGGGCCAACGTCCTGACTTTC. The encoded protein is CASSFGPGTGTGANVLTF. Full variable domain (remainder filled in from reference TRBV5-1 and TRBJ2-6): KAGVTQTPRYLIKTRGQQVTLSCSPISGHRSVSWYQQTPGQGLQFLFEYFSETQRNKGNFPGRFSGRQFSNSRSEMNVSTLELGDSALYLCASSFGPGTGTGANVLTFGAGSRLTVL.

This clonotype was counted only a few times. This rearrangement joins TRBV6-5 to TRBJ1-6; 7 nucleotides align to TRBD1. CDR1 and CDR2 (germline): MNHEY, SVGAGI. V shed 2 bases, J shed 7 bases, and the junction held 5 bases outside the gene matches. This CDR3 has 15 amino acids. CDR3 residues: CASSYPQGGNSPLHF. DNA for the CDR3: TGTGCCAGCAGTTACCCGCAGGGGGGGAATTCACCCCTCCACTTT.

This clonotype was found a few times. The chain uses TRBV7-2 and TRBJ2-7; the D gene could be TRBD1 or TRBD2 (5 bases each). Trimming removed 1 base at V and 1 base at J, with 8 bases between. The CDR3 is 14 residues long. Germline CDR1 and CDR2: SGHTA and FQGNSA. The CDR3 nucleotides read TGTGCCAGCAGCTTAGGTTGGGGGTCCTACGAGCAGTACTTC. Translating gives CASSLGWGSYEQYF.

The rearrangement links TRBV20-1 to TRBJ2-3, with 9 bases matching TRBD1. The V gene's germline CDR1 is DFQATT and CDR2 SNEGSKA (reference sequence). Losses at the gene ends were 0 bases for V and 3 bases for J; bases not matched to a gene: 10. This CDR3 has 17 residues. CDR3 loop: CSARDPLDRGRTDTQYF. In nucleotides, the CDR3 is TGCAGTGCTAGAGATCCACTAGACAGGGGGAGGACAGATACGCAGTATTTT.

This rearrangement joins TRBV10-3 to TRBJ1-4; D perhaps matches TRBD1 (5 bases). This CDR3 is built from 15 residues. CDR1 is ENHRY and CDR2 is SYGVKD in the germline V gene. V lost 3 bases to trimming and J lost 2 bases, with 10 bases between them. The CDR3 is CAISDLGGTNEKLFF. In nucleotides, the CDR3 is TGTGCCATCAGTGACCTCGGGGGGACTAATGAAAAACTGTTTTTT.

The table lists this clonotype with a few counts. DNA of the CDR3: TGTGCCAGCAGCTTAGGACCGTACAAGGGCACCGGGGAGCTGTTTTTT. It codes for CASSLGPYKGTGELFF. V gene TRBV7-9 combines with J gene TRBJ2-2; D remains unclear. Trimming shortened V by 1 base and J by 4 bases, and 13 bases separated the two germline ends. The CDR3 has 16 residues. Germline CDR1 is SEHNR and CDR2 is FQNEAQ (reference sequence).

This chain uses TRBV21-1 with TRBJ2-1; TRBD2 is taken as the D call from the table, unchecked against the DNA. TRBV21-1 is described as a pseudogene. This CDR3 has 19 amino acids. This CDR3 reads CASSPGGQATSGDYNEQFF. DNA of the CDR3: TGTGCCAGCAGCCCCGGGGGACAGGCAACTAGCGGGGATTACAATGAGCAGTTCTTC.

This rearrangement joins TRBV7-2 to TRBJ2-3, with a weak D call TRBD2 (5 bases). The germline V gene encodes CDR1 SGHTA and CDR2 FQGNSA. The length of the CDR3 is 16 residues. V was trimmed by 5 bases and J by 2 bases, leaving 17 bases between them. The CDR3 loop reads CASSRLAGLYTDTQYF. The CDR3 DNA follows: TGTGCCAGCAGCCGTCTCGCCGGACTTTACACAGATACGCAGTATTTT.

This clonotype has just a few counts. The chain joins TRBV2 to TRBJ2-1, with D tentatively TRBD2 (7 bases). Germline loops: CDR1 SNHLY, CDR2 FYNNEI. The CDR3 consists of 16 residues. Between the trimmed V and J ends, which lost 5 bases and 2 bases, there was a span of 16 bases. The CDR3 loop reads CASSQQRGGPYNEQFF. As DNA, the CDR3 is TGTGCCAGCAGTCAACAGCGCGGGGGCCCCTACAATGAGCAGTTCTTC.

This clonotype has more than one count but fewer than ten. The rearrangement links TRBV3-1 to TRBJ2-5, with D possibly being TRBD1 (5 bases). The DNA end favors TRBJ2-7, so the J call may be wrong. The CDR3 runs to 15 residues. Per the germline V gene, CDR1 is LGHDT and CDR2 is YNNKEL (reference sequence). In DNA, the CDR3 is TGTGCCAGCAGCCAAGAACGGCAGGGCTACTACGAGCAGTACTTC. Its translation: CASSQERQGYYEQYF.

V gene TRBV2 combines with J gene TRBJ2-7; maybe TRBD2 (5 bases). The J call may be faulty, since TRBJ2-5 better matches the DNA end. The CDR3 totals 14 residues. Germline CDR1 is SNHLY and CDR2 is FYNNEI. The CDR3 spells CASRNGKMGETQYF. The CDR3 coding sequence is TGTGCCAGCAGGAACGGGAAAATGGGGGAGACCCAGTACTTC.